The clone carrying this T cell receptor (beta chain) was recorded a few times. The antigen is not known. The source of the sample is a study of cytomegalovirus exposure and HLA in healthy donors. Amplification used 60 Vbeta primers and 13 Jbeta primers. The repertoire was sequenced with immunoSEQ multiplex PCR; TCRdb's copy has only in-frame clones and lacks some. The sample lists about 76,000 clones, 65% to 85% occurring once. Study-wide results and limits: Among CMV-associated TCR beta chains, most appeared HLA-restricted in a later analysis. Cytomegalovirus status was reportedly diagnosed by the classifier with high specificity and sensitivity. Usually a TCR sequence was rare, but some public TCRs were found in many donors.

Specimen: PBMCs. This sequence was found in a woman in her forties in good health and CMV-seropositive.

The CDR3 sequence: CASSEGWDYSYEQYF. CDR3 DNA: TGTGCCAGCAGTGAAGGGTGGGACTACTCCTACGAGCAGTACTTC. The chain couples TRBV2 to TRBJ2-7, with 7 positions matching TRBD2. After removal of 1 base from V and 0 bases from J, the junction contained 3 bases not matched to a gene. The CDR3 totals 15 residues. CDR1 SNHLY and CDR2 FYNNEI come from the germline V gene.